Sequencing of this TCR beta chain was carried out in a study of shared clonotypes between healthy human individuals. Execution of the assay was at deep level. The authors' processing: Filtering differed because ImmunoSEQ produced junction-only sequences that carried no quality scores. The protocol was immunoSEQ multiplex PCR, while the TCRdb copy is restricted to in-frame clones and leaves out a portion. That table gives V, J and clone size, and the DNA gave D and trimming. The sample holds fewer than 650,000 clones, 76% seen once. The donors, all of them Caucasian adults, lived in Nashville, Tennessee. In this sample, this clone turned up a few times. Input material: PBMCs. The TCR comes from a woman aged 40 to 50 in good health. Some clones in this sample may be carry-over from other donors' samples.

The CDR3 protein is CASSSGTSGILYEQYF. CDR3 DNA: TGTGCCAGCAGCTCTGGGACTAGCGGGATCCTCTACGAGCAGTACTTC. The chain couples TRBV5-4 to TRBJ2-7; the match to TRBD2 covers 13 bases. The V gene's germline CDR1 is SGHNT and CDR2 YYREEE (reference sequence). Trimming at V came to 3 bases and at J to 3 bases, leaving 6 bases not matched to a gene. The CDR3 contains 16 residues.